One TCR beta chain is described in this entry. What it binds is unknown. The sample belongs to a study of shared clonotypes between healthy human individuals. Overall study results and limits: Sequencing depth was expected to affect clonotype sharing among donors.

Terminally differentiated effector memory CD45RA+ cells were excluded by CCR7 positive selection of CD45RO-negative cells. Several immunoSEQ plates held equal portions of the genomic DNA taken from each subset. Here immunoSEQ multiplex PCR was the method, and the copy in TCRdb shows in-frame clones only, minus some. The sample has 1.5 million to 2.5 million clones; roughly 94% are singletons. The CDR3 sequence is 15 residues long. Germline assignment: CDR1 MNHNS and CDR2 SASEGT. Trimming removed 6 bases from V and 4 bases from J, with 15 bases in between. Sequencing was done on a sample of naive CD8+ T cells sorted from blood. This chain joins TRBV6-1 and TRBJ1-4; maybe TRBD1 (5 bases). The source is a man aged 18-30 years in good health. DNA for the CDR3: TGTGCCAGCAGCCCGACGACGGGGCTTAATGAAAAACTGTTTTTT. Protein: CASSPTTGLNEKLFF.